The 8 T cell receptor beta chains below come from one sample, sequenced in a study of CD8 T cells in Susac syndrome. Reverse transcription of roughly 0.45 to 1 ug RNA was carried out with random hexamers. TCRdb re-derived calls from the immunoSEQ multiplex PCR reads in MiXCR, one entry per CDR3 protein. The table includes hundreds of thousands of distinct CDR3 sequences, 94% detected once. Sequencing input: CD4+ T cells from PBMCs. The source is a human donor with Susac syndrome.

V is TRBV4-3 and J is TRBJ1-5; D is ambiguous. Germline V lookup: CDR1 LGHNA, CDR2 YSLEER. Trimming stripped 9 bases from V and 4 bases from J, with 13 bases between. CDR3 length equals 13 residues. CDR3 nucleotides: TGCGCCAGTTCTTTCGGGGAAAATCAGCCCCAGCATTTT. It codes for CASSFGENQPQHF.

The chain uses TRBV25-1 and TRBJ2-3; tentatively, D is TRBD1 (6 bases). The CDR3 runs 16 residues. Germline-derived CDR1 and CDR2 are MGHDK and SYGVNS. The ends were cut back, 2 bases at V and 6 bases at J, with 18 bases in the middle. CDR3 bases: TGTGCCAGCAGTGAACCCCAGGGGCTACTAAACGATACGCAGTATTTT. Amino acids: CASSEPQGLLNDTQYF.

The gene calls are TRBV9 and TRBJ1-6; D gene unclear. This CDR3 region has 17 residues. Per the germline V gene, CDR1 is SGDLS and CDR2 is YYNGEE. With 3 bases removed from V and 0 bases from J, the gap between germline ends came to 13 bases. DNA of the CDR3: TGTGCCAGCAGCGCAACAGAAGCGAGCTCCTATAATTCACCCCTCCACTTT. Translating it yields CASSATEASSYNSPLHF.

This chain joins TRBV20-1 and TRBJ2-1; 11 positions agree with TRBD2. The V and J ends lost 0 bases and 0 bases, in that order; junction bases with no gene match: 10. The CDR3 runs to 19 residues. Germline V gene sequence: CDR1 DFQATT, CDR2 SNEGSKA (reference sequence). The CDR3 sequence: CSARDLLAGVAISYNEQFF. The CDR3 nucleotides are TGCAGTGCTAGAGATCTACTAGCGGGGGTCGCGATCTCCTACAATGAGCAGTTCTTC.

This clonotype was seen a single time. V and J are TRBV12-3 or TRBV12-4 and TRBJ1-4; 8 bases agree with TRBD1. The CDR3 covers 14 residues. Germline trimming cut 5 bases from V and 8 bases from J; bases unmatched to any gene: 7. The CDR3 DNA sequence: TGTGCCAGCAGTGGACAGGGCGTGCGGGAAAAACTGTTTTTT. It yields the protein CASSGQGVREKLFF.

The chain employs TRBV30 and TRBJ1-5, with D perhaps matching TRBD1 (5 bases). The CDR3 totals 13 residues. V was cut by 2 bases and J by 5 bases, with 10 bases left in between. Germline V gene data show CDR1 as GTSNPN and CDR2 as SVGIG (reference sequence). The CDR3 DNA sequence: TGTGCCTGGAGTCGGGGGAGGGATCAGCCCCAGCATTTT. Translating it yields CAWSRGRDQPQHF. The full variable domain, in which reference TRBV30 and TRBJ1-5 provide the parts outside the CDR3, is SQTIHQWPATLVQPVGSPLSLECTVEGTSNPNLYWYRQAAGRGLQLLFYSVGIGQISSEVPQNLSASRPQDRQFILSSKKLLLSDSGFYLCAWSRGRDQPQHFGDGTRLSIL.

CDR3 DNA sequence: TGTGCCACCAGCAGAGGCCCAGGAGGCTACGAGCAGTACTTC. Its protein product is CATSRGPGGYEQYF. The rearrangement links TRBV15 to TRBJ2-7, with D possibly matching TRBD2 (5 bases). V shed 1 base and J shed 3 bases, with 10 bases lying between them. CDR3 length: 14 amino acids. CDR1 and CDR2 from the germline V gene are LNHNV and YYDKDF (reference sequence).

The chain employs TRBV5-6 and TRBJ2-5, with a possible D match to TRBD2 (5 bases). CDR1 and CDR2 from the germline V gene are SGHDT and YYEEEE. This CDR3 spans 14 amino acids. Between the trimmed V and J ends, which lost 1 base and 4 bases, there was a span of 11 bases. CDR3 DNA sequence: TGTGCCAGCAGCTTGCCCAGACGGGGAGAGACCCAGTACTTC. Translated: CASSLPRRGETQYF.